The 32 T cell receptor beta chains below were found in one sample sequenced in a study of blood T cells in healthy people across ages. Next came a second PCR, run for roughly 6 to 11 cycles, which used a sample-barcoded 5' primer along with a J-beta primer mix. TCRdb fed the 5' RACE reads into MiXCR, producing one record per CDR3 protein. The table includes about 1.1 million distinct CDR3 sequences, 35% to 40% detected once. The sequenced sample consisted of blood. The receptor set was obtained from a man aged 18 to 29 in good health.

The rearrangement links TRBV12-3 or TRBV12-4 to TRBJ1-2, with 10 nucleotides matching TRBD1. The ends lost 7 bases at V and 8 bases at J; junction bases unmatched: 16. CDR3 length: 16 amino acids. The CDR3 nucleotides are TGTGCCAGCACCCCCGGGACAGGGGACGAATTATTGGGCTACACCTTC. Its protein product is CASTPGTGDELLGYTF.

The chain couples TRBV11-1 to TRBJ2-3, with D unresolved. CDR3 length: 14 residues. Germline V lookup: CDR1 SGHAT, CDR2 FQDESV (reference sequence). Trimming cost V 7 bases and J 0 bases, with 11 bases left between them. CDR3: CASTLRFSTDTQYF. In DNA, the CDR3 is TGTGCCAGCACTTTGCGGTTCAGCACAGATACGCAGTATTTT.

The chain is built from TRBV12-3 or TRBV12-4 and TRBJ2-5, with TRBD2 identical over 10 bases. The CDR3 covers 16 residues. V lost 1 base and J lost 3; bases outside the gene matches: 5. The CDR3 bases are TGTGCCAGCAGTTTAGTACTAGCGGGGCCTAAAGAGACCCAGTACTTC. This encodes CASSLVLAGPKETQYF.

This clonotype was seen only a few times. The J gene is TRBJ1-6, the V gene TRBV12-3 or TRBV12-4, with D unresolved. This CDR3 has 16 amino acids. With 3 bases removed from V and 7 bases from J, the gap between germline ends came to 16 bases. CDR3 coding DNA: TGTGCCAGCAGTTTTTGGCACATGGGAGGGAATTCACCCCTCCACTTT. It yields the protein CASSFWHMGGNSPLHF.

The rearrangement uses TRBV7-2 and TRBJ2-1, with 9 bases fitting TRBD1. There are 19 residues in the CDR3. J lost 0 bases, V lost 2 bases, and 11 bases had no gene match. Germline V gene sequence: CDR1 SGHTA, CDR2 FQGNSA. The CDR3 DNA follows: TGTGCCAGCAGCTTAAGACCGGGACAGGGCCCCTTCTCCTACAATGAGCAGTTCTTC. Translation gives CASSLRPGQGPFSYNEQFF.

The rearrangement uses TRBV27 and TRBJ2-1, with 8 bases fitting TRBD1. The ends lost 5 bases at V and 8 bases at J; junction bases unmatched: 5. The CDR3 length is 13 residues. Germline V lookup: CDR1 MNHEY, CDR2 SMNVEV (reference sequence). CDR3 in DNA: TGTGCCAGCAGTGTCCAACAGGGGGATGAGCAGTTCTTC. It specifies CASSVQQGDEQFF.

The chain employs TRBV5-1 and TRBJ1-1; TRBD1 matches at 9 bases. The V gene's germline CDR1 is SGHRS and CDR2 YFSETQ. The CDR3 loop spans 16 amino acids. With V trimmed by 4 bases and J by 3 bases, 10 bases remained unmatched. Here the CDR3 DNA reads TGCGCCAGCAGCCCGCGGACAGGGGAATCGGACACTGAAGCTTTCTTT. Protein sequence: CASSPRTGESDTEAFF.

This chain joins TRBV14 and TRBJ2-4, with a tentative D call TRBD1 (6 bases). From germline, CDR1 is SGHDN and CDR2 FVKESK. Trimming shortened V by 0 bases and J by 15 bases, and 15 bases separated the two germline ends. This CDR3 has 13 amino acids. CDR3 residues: CASSQELQGDRYF. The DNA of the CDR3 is TGTGCCAGCAGCCAAGAACTACAGGGCGACCGGTACTTC.

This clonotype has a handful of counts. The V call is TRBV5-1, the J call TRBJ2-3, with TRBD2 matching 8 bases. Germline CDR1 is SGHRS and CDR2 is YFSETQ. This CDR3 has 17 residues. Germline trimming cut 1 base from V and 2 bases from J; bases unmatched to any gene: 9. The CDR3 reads CASSLRGGRRSTDTQYF. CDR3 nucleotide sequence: TGCGCCAGCAGCTTGCGGGGGGGTAGGAGGTCCACAGATACGCAGTATTTT.

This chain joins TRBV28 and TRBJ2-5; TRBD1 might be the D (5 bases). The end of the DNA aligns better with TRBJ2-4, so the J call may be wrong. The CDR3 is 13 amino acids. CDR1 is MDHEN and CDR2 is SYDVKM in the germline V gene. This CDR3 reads CASGLPTVNIQYF. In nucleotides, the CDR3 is TGTGCCAGCGGTCTCCCGACAGTAAACATTCAGTACTTC.

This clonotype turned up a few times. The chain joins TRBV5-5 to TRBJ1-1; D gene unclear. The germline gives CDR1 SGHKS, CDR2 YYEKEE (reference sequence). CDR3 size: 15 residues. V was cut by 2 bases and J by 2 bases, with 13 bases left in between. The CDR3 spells CASSLRIDINTEAFF. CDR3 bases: TGTGCCAGCAGCTTACGAATAGACATCAACACTGAAGCTTTCTTT.

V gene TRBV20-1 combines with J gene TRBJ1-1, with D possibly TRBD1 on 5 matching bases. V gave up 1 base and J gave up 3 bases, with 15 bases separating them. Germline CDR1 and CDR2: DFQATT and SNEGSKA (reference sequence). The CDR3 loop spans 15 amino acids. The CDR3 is CSARGGSSGDTEAFF. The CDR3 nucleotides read TGCAGTGCTAGAGGGGGGTCGAGTGGGGACACTGAAGCTTTCTTT.

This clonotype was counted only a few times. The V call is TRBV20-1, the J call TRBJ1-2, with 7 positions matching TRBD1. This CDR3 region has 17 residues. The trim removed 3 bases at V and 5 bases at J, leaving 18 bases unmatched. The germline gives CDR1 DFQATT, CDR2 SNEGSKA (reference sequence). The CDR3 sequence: CSARDRGHWSRLYGYTF. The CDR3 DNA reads TGCAGTGCTAGGGATAGGGGGCACTGGAGTCGGTTATATGGCTACACCTTC.

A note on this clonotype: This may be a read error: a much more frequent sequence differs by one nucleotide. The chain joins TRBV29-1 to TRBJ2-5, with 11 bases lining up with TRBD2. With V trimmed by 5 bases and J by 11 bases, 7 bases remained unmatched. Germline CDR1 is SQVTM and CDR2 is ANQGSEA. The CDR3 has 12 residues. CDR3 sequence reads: CSVKTSGNEQYF. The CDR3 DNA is TGCAGCGTTAAGACTAGCGGGAATGAGCAGTACTTC.

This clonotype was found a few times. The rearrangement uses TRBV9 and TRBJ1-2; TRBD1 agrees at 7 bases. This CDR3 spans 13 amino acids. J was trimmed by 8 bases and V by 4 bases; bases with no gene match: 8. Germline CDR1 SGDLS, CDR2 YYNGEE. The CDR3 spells CASSSGQVRGYTF. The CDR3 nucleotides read TGTGCCAGCAGCTCCGGACAGGTTCGGGGCTACACCTTC.

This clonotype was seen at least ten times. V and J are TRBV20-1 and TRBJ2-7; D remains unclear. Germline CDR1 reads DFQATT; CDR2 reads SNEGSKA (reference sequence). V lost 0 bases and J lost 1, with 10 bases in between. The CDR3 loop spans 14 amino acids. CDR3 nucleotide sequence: TGCAGTGCTAGAGATCCCGGCGGATCCTACGAGCAGTACTTC. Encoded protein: CSARDPGGSYEQYF.

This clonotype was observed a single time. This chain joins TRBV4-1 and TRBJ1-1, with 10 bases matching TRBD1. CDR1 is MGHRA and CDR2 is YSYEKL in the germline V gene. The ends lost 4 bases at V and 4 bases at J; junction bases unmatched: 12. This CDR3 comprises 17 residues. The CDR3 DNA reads TGCGCCAGCAGCCTTACAGACAGGGGGCAGTTGAGCACTGAAGCTTTCTTT. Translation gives CASSLTDRGQLSTEAFF.

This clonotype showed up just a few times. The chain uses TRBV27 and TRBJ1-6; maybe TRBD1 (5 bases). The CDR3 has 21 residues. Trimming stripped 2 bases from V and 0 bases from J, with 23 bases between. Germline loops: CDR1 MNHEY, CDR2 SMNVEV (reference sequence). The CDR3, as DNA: TGTGCCAGCAGTTTAGAGTCCACAGGCCTCTATTCAAGCTCCTATAATTCACCCCTCCACTTT. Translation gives CASSLESTGLYSSSYNSPLHF.

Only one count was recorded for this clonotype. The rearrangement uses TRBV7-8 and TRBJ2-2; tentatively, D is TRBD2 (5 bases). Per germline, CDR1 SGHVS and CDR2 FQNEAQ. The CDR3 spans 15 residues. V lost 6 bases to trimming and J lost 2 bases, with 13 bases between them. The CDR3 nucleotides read TGTGCCAGCAGAAACACTAGGACTAACACCGGGGAGCTGTTTTTT. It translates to CASRNTRTNTGELFF.

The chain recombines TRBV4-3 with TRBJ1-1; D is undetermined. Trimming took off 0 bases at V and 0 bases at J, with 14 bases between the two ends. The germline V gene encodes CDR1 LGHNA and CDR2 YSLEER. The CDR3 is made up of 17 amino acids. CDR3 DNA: TGCGCCAGCAGCCAAGATTGGGTCGAAGACTTGAACACTGAAGCTTTCTTT. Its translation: CASSQDWVEDLNTEAFF.

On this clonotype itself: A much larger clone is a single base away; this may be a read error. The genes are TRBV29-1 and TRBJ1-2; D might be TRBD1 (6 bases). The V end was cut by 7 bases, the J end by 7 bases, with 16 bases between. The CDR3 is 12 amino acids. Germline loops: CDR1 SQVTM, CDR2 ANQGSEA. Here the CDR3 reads CSAQDRFSGYTF. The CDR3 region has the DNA TGCAGCGCCCAAGACAGGTTCTCTGGCTACACCTTC.

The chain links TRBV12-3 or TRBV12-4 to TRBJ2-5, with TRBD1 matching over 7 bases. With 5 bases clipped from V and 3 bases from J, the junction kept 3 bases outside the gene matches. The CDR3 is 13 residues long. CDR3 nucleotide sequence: TGTGCCAGCAGTCGAGGGGGCGAAGAGACCCAGTACTTC. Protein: CASSRGGEETQYF.

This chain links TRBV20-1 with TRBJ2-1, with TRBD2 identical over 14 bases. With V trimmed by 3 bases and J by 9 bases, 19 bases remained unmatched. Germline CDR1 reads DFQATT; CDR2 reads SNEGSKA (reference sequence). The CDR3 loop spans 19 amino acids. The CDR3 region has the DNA TGCAGTGCTAGGACCCCGGACAGGTTGAGACTAGCGGGGGGGCTTGAGCAGTTCTTC. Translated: CSARTPDRLRLAGGLEQFF.

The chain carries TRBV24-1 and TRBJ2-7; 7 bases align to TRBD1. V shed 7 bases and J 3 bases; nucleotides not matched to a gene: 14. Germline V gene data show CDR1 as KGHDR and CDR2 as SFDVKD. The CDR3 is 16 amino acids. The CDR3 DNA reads TGTGCCACCAGCCCAACCGGGACAGTGGAGCTCTACGAGCAGTACTTC. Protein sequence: CATSPTGTVELYEQYF.

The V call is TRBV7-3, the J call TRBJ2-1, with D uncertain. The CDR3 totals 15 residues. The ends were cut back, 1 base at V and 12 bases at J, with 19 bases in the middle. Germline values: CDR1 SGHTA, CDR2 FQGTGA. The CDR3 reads CASSLMVLEPLRQFF. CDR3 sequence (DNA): TGTGCCAGCAGCTTAATGGTTCTTGAGCCTTTGAGGCAGTTCTTC.

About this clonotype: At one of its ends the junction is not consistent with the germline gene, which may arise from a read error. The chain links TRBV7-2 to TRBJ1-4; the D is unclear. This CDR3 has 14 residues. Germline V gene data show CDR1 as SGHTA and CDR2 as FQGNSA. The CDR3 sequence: CASSVAVDNENLFF. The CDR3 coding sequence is TGTGCCAGCAGCGTGGCTGTTGATAATGAAAACCTGTTTTTT.

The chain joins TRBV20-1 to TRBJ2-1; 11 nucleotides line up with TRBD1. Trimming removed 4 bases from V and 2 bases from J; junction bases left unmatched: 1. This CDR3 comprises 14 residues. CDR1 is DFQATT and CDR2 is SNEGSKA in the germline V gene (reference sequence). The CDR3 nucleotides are TGCAGTGCTATGGGACAGGGGGCCTACAATGAGCAGTTCTTC. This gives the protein CSAMGQGAYNEQFF.

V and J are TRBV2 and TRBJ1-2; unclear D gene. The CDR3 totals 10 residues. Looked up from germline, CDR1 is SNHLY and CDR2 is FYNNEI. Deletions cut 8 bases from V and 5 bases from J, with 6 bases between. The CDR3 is CASALYGYTF. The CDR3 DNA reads TGTGCCAGCGCCTTATATGGCTACACCTTC.

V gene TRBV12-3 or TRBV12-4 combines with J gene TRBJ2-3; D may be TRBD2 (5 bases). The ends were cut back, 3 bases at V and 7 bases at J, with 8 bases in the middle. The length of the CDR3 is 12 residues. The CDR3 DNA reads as TGTGCCAGCAGTTTGGACTCCAATACGCAGTATTTT. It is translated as CASSLDSNTQYF.

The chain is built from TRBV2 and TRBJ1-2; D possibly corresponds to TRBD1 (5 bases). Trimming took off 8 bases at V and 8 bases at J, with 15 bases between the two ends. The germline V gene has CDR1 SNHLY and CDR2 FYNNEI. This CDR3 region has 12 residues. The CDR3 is CASGGPGMGYTF. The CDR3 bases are TGTGCCAGCGGGGGACCCGGGATGGGCTACACCTTC.

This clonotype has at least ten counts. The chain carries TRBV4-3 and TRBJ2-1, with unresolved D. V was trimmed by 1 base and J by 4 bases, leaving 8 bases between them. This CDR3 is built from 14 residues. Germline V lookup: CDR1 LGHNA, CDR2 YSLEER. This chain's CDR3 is CASSQGDSYNEQFF. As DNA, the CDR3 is TGCGCCAGCAGCCAAGGGGATTCTTACAATGAGCAGTTCTTC.

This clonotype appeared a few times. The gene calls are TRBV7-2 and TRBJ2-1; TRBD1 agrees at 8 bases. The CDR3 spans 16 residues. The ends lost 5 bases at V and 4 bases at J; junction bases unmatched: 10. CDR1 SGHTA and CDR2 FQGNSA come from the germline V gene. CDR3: CASSARTGFAYNEQFF. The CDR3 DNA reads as TGTGCCAGCAGCGCCCGGACAGGGTTTGCATACAATGAGCAGTTCTTC.